The 8 T cell receptor beta chains reported below all come from one sample, sequenced in a study of CD8+ T cells in alopecia areata. Extraction of RNA preceded its reverse transcription into cDNA, which served as the sequencing template. Clones were read by immunoSEQ multiplex PCR, and TCRdb kept only the in-frame ones, dropping some. Among 150,000 or so clones listed, more than 75% were seen once. Source: CD8+ T cells sorted from blood, taken at week 0. All receptors come from a human donor with alopecia areata.

This clone appeared a few times. J is TRBJ2-2 and V is TRBV5-5, with D unclear. The CDR3 has 15 amino acids. Germline V gene sequence: CDR1 SGHKS, CDR2 YYEKEE (reference sequence). Trimming stripped 7 bases from V and 5 bases from J, with 18 bases between. The CDR3 nucleotides read TGTGCCAGCTCAGACAAAGGAATCGGGACCGGGGAGCTGTTTTTT. Its translation is CASSDKGIGTGELFF.

The chain couples TRBV5-6 to TRBJ1-2; D possibly corresponds to TRBD1 (6 bases). V lost 3 bases and J lost 2, with 17 bases in between. Germline V gene sequence: CDR1 SGHDT, CDR2 YYEEEE. The CDR3 is 16 amino acids. The chain's CDR3 is CASSSGQNLANYGYTF. Here the CDR3 DNA reads TGTGCCAGCAGCTCTGGACAGAATCTGGCCAACTATGGCTACACCTTC.

The V gene is TRBV12-5, the J gene TRBJ1-6; 10 bases map to TRBD1. The CDR3 runs to 16 residues. Germline V CDR1 and CDR2: LGHNT, FRNRAP. Trimming at V came to 2 bases and at J to 11 bases, leaving 9 bases not matched to a gene. CDR3 amino acids: CASGLTGTGDEAPLHF. Written as DNA, the CDR3 is TGTGCTAGTGGTTTGACCGGGACAGGGGATGAGGCACCCCTCCACTTT.

As regards this clone: The same CDR3 can be traced to other DNA sequences in this sample. This sequence joins TRBV27 and TRBJ1-1, with D tentatively TRBD1 (5 bases). The germline V gene encodes CDR1 MNHEY and CDR2 SMNVEV (reference sequence). The ends were cut back, 4 bases at V and 4 bases at J, with 7 bases in the middle. This CDR3 contains 12 residues. CDR3 sequence (DNA): TGTGCCAGCAGTTCCGGGGGCACTGAAGCTTTCTTT. It is translated as CASSSGGTEAFF.

V gene TRBV6-1 combines with J gene TRBJ2-7; 10 bases are shared with TRBD2. Germline V gives CDR1 MNHNS, CDR2 SASEGT. This CDR3 is 14 amino acids long. The J segment lost 6 bases and the V segment lost 6 bases, leaving 8 bases of the junction unmatched. The CDR3 loop is CASSPSGSASEQYF. DNA of the CDR3: TGTGCCAGCAGCCCTAGCGGGAGTGCATCCGAGCAGTACTTC.

J is TRBJ2-7 and V is TRBV27; TRBD1 or TRBD2 may be the D gene (5 bases each). This CDR3 has 14 residues. V lost 3 bases, J lost 2 bases, and 11 bases lay in between. The germline CDR1 and CDR2 sequences are MNHEY and SMNVEV (reference sequence). CDR3 residues: CASSFGGRAYEQYF. In DNA form, the CDR3 reads TGTGCCAGCAGTTTTGGGGGACGAGCCTACGAGCAGTACTTC.

This clone is a singleton in its sample. This chain joins TRBV23-1 and TRBJ1-1, with 8 bases aligning to TRBD1. TRBV23-1 is noted as an ORF with a role that remains uncertain. The CDR3 runs 17 residues. The V and J ends lost 6 bases and 4 bases, in that order; junction bases with no gene match: 16. This chain's CDR3 is CASRQIYDRGSSTEAFF. The CDR3 region has the DNA TGCGCCAGCAGACAGATCTACGACAGGGGATCAAGCACTGAAGCTTTCTTT.

The chain is built from TRBV29-1 and TRBJ1-1; TRBD1 might be the D (5 bases). The CDR3 is 12 amino acids. CDR1 is SQVTM, CDR2 ANQGSEA, per germline. Trimming cost V 6 bases and J 1 base, with 9 bases left between them. CDR3 protein: CSVGRENTEAFF. CDR3 coding DNA: TGCAGCGTAGGCAGGGAGAACACTGAAGCTTTCTTT.